Listed below are T cell receptor beta chains from one sample, sequenced in a study of blood T cell repertoires in COVID-19. Method: immunoSEQ multiplex PCR; TCRdb's copy keeps in-frame clones and lacks some. There are around 70,000 clones in the sample; 75% to 95% occur only once, and 4.5% to 6% lies in the top ten. What was sequenced was peripheral blood. The source of these receptors is a woman aged 55-70 years with active COVID-19. CDR3s include the opening cysteine and the closing phenylalanine or tryptophan. A D gene is named only where the DNA matches it firmly. The size of a clone is reported for some rows only, either as once, few or many, or as a class for expanded clones.

j_gene: TRBJ1-6
abundance: once
d_gene: .
v_gene: TRBV19
CDR3aa: CASTDSGTRRRNSPLHF
CDR3nt: TGTGCCAGTACGGATTCCGGGACAAGGAGACGTAATTCACCCCTCCACTTT

j_gene: TRBJ2-5
abundance: .
d_gene: TRBD2
v_gene: TRBV5-1
CDR3aa: CASSMSGRGVGETQYF
CDR3nt: TGCGCCAGCAGTATGAGCGGGAGGGGCGTTGGAGAGACCCAGTACTTC

j_gene: TRBJ2-1
abundance: .
d_gene: TRBD1
v_gene: TRBV4-1
CDR3aa: CASRGTGGSYNEQFF
CDR3nt: TGCGCCAGCAGAGGGACAGGGGGATCCTACAATGAGCAGTTCTTC

j_gene: TRBJ1-4
abundance: .
d_gene: .
v_gene: TRBV20-1
CDR3aa: CSASYRKGNEKLFF
CDR3nt: TGCAGTGCTAGTTACAGGAAGGGTAATGAAAAACTGTTTTTT

j_gene: TRBJ1-6
abundance: .
d_gene: .
v_gene: TRBV2
CDR3aa: CASLTVRGNSPLHF
CDR3nt: TGTGCCAGCCTCACCGTCCGGGGAAATTCACCCCTCCACTTT

j_gene: TRBJ1-5
abundance: .
d_gene: .
v_gene: TRBV10-3
CDR3aa: CAARYNSNQPQHF
CDR3nt: TGTGCCGCACGGTATAATAGCAATCAGCCCCAGCATTTT

j_gene: TRBJ1-5
abundance: once
d_gene: .
v_gene: TRBV19
CDR3aa: CASSSRGGNQPQHF
CDR3nt: TGTGCCAGTAGTTCCCGGGGTGGCAATCAGCCCCAGCATTTT

j_gene: TRBJ1-1
abundance: few
d_gene: .
v_gene: TRBV5-1
CDR3aa: CASSLLQGSTEAFF
CDR3nt: TGCGCCAGCAGCTTATTGCAGGGTAGCACTGAAGCTTTCTTT

j_gene: TRBJ1-4
abundance: .
d_gene: .
v_gene: TRBV6-2/TRBV6-3
CDR3aa: CASSQIYGLNEKLFF
CDR3nt: TGTGCCAGCAGTCAGATCTACGGACTCAATGAAAAACTGTTTTTT

j_gene: TRBJ2-7
abundance: .
d_gene: TRBD2
v_gene: TRBV27
CDR3aa: CASKTSGFGEQYF
CDR3nt: TGTGCCAGCAAGACTAGCGGGTTTGGCGAGCAGTACTTC

j_gene: TRBJ2-4
abundance: .
d_gene: .
v_gene: TRBV27
CDR3aa: CASRRLGDGRNIQYF
CDR3nt: TGTGCCAGCCGCCGGTTAGGGGATGGTAGAAACATTCAGTACTTC

j_gene: TRBJ2-7
abundance: .
d_gene: TRBD2
v_gene: TRBV28
CDR3aa: CASSWRGRAAYEQYF
CDR3nt: TGTGCCAGCAGTTGGCGCGGGAGGGCTGCCTACGAGCAGTACTTC

j_gene: TRBJ1-2
abundance: .
d_gene: .
v_gene: TRBV5-1
CDR3aa: CASSFGQAYGYTF
CDR3nt: TGCGCCAGCAGCTTCGGCCAGGCCTATGGCTACACCTTC

j_gene: TRBJ2-1
abundance: .
d_gene: .
v_gene: TRBV3-1/TRBV3-2
CDR3aa: CASTLNRVPSGYNEQFF
CDR3nt: TGTGCCAGCACCCTTAACAGGGTTCCTAGCGGTTACAATGAGCAGTTCTTC

j_gene: TRBJ2-1
abundance: .
d_gene: TRBD2
v_gene: TRBV19
CDR3aa: CASSIDASGERNEQFF
CDR3nt: TGTGCCAGTAGTATAGATGCTAGCGGGGAGAGAAATGAGCAGTTCTTC

j_gene: TRBJ2-1
abundance: .
d_gene: .
v_gene: TRBV5-1
CDR3aa: CASHSPGDSYNEQFF
CDR3nt: TGCGCCAGCCACTCCCCCGGGGACTCCTACAATGAGCAGTTCTTC

j_gene: TRBJ1-5
abundance: .
d_gene: .
v_gene: TRBV4-1
CDR3aa: CASSRYARDRGDNQPQHF
CDR3nt: TGCGCCAGCAGCCGCTATGCGAGAGACCGCGGCGATAATCAGCCCCAGCATTTT

j_gene: TRBJ2-1
abundance: once
d_gene: .
v_gene: TRBV4-1
CDR3aa: CASSPFLAALDNEQFF
CDR3nt: TGCGCCAGCAGCCCGTTTTTGGCGGCCCTGGACAATGAGCAGTTCTTC

j_gene: TRBJ2-3
abundance: .
d_gene: TRBD1
v_gene: TRBV6-1
CDR3aa: CASSEIGRGRTDTQYF
CDR3nt: TGTGCCAGCAGTGAAATTGGCAGGGGGCGCACAGATACGCAGTATTTT

j_gene: TRBJ1-5
abundance: .
d_gene: .
v_gene: TRBV11-2
CDR3aa: CASSPEGGSNQPQHF
CDR3nt: TGTGCCAGCAGCCCAGAGGGTGGAAGCAATCAGCCCCAGCATTTT

j_gene: TRBJ2-3
abundance: .
d_gene: TRBD2
v_gene: TRBV5-5
CDR3aa: CASSVPGGVTDTQYF
CDR3nt: TGTGCCAGCAGCGTCCCGGGAGGGGTAACAGATACGCAGTATTTT

j_gene: TRBJ2-7
abundance: once
d_gene: .
v_gene: TRBV5-4
CDR3aa: CASSSTVSHEQYF
CDR3nt: TGTGCCAGCAGCTCTACTGTAAGCCACGAGCAGTACTTC

j_gene: TRBJ2-2
abundance: .
d_gene: TRBD2
v_gene: TRBV13
CDR3aa: CASSWGTSGRRRTGELFF
CDR3nt: TGTGCCAGCAGCTGGGGGACTAGCGGGAGGAGAAGGACCGGGGAGCTGTTTTTT

j_gene: TRBJ2-7
abundance: .
d_gene: TRBD1
v_gene: TRBV18
CDR3aa: CASSQGQGAAYEQYF
CDR3nt: TGTGCCAGCTCCCAAGGACAGGGGGCTGCCTACGAGCAGTACTTC